This TCR beta chain was recovered during a study of blood T cell repertoires in COVID-19. Study-wide context: COVID-19 samples from acute and convalescent phases originated in the United States, Italy and Spain. T cells, B-cell-depleted T cells, or PBMCs provided the cDNA or gDNA that served as material.

Patients at the Seattle site were enrolled during active infection and followed longitudinally. This CDR3 is 12 amino acids long. Germline V gene data show CDR1 as SEHNR and CDR2 as FQNEAQ (reference sequence). Trimming took off 4 bases at V and 3 bases at J, with 7 bases between the two ends. In its sample, this clone was seen once. Per the original methods: Reference gene primers were amplified, and this amplification served to estimate nucleated cell counts. Repertoires were generated with immunoSEQ multiplex PCR, while TCRdb's copy carries only in-frame clones and drops some. D and trimming were read from the DNA, whereas the V and J calls and clone size are those reported in that table. The sample holds about 360,000 clones, approximately 86% seen once.

The sequenced material came from peripheral blood. This clonotype was sampled from a woman in her sixties with COVID-19, enrolled during active disease. The V and J genes are TRBV7-9 and TRBJ2-7, with D tentatively TRBD2 (5 bases). The CDR3 nucleotides are TGTGCCAGCAGCTCTCGGGGCTACGAGCAGTACTTC. The encoded protein is CASSSRGYEQYF.